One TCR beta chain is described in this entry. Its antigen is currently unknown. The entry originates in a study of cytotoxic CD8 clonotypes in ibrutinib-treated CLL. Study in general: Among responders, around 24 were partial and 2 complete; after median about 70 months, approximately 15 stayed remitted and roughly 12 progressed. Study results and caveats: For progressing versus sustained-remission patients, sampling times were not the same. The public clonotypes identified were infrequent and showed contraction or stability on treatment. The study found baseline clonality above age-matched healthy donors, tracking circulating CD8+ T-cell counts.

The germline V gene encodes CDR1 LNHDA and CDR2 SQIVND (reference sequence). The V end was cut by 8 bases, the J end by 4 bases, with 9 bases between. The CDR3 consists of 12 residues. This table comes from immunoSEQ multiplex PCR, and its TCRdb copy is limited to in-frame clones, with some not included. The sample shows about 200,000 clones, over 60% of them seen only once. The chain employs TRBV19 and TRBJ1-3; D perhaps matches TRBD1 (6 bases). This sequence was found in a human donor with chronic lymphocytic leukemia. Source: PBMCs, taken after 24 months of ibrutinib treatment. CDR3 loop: CASRGLGNTIYF. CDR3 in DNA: TGTGCCAGTCGGGGGCTCGGAAACACCATATATTTT.